This TCR beta chain was observed in a study of OX40 agonist ivuxolimab in advanced cancers. Study-level information: Dose-escalation subjects each had hepatocellular carcinoma, melanoma, renal cell or head and neck cancer. A partial response was reached by three patients: one with hepatocellular carcinoma and two with cutaneous melanoma. General study findings and limits: There were also nonresponders showing low normalized T-cell clonal expansion.

The data were produced by immunoSEQ multiplex PCR, yet TCRdb's version contains in-frame clones alone and is incomplete. The data contain tens of thousands of clones, approximately 86% of them seen just once; the ten biggest clones take up approximately 0.37%. The sampling schedule covered blood at baseline, cycle 4 day 1, and cycle 7 day 1. With respect to this clone: Its antigen is currently unknown.

The TCR sequence derives from an adult with an advanced solid tumor such as melanoma, head and neck, liver or kidney cancer. Sequencing was performed on CD4+ or CD8+ T cells sorted from blood, taken in a trial of the OX40 agonist ivuxolimab.

CDR3 sequence: CASSLASYTGELFF. For the CDR3, the DNA is TGTGCCAGCAGCTTAGCCAGTTACACCGGGGAGCTGTTTTTT. This chain joins TRBV7-3 and TRBJ2-2; D remains ambiguous. Germline-derived CDR1 and CDR2 are SGHTA and FQGTGA. The CDR3 totals 14 residues. Trimming removed 2 bases at V and 3 bases at J, with 7 bases between.